This T cell receptor beta chain was captured by sequencing in a study of response to subunit inactivated influenza vaccine. Comment on this clonotype: Its target is unknown.

General study findings and limits: Few additional T cells are recruited per seasonal influenza vaccination, authors suggested.

This CDR3 contains 13 residues. Germline trimming cut 9 bases from V and 8 bases from J; bases unmatched to any gene: 6. Using its own MiXCR run on the RT-PCR reads, TCRdb lists one record per CDR3 protein. The sample shows 400,000 to 650,000 distinct CDR3 sequences, approximately 7.7% of them seen only once. This material consisted of PBMCs from blood, taken less than 30 months after vaccination. This chain uses TRBV12-3 or TRBV12-4 with TRBJ2-1; 11 bases are a match to TRBD2. The TCR originated in a man between 50 and 69 years old who received an inactivated influenza vaccine. The CDR3 DNA is TGTGCCAGTAGCGGGGGGGCCCCTCATGAGCAGTTCTTC. This sequence encodes CASSGGAPHEQFF.